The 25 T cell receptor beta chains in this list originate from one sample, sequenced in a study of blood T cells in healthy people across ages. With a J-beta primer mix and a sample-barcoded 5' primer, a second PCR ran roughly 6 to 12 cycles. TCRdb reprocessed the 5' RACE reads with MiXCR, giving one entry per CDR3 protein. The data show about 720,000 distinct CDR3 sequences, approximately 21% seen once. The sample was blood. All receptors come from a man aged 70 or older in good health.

Here the CDR3 DNA reads TGTGCCAGCAGCTTAGTACTAATGGGCAATCAGCCCCAGCATTTT. The encoded protein is CASSLVLMGNQPQHF. The chain joins TRBV7-2 to TRBJ1-5, with D unclear. The germline V gene encodes CDR1 SGHTA and CDR2 FQGNSA. V was cut by 1 base and J by 2 bases, with 9 bases left in between. This CDR3 spans 15 amino acids.

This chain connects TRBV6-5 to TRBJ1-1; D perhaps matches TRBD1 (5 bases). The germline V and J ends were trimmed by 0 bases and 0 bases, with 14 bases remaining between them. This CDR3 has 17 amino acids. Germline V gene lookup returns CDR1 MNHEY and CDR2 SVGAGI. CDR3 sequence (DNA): TGTGCCAGCAGTTACTCGGCAGGGACCTACATGAACACTGAAGCTTTCTTT. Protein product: CASSYSAGTYMNTEAFF.

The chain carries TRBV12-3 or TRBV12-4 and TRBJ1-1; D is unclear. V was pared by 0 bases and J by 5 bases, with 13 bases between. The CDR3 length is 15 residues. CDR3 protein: CASSLASDPRTEAFF. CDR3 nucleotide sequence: TGTGCCAGCAGTTTAGCGTCGGACCCGAGGACTGAAGCTTTCTTT.

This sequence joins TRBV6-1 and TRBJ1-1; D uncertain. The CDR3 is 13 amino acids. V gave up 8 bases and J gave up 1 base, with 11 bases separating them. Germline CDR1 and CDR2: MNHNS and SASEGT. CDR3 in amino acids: CASCLLRNTEAFF. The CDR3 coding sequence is TGTGCCAGCTGTCTGTTAAGGAACACTGAAGCTTTCTTT.

CDR3 bases: TGTGCCAGCACCGGAGGGCGCCTCTATGGCTACACCTTC. Encoded protein: CASTGGRLYGYTF. The chain carries TRBV12-3 or TRBV12-4 and TRBJ1-2; D is unresolved. Deletions cut 7 bases from V and 4 bases from J, with 13 bases between. This CDR3 spans 13 amino acids.

Here the CDR3 reads CASSQIPGRPPEKLFF. As DNA, the CDR3 is TGTGCCAGCAGCCAAATCCCCGGGCGGCCCCCTGAAAAACTGTTTTTT. V and J are TRBV3-1 and TRBJ1-4, with D unclear. The V end lost 2 bases, the J end lost 7 bases, and 17 bases lay between the germline ends. Germline loops: CDR1 LGHDT, CDR2 YNNKEL (reference sequence). This CDR3 spans 16 amino acids.

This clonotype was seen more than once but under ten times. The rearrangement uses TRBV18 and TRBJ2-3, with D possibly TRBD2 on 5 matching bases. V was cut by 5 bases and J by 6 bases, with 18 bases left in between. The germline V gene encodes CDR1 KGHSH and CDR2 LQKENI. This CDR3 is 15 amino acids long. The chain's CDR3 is CASSGRTARGDTQYF. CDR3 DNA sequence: TGTGCCAGCTCAGGCCGGACCGCACGCGGGGATACGCAGTATTTT.

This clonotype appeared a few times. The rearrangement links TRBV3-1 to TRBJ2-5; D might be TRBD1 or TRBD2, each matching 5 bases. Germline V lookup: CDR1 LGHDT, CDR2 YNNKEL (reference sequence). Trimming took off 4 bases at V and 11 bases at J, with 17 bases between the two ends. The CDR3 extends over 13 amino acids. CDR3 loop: CASSPEVGTEQYF. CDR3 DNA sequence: TGTGCCAGCAGCCCGGAGGTTGGGACGGAGCAGTACTTC.

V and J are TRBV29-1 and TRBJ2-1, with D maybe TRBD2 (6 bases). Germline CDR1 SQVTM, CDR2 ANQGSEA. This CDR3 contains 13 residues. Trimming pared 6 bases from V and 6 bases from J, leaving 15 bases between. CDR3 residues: CSVTNPRGNEQFF. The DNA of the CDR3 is TGCAGCGTGACTAATCCGCGGGGCAATGAGCAGTTCTTC.

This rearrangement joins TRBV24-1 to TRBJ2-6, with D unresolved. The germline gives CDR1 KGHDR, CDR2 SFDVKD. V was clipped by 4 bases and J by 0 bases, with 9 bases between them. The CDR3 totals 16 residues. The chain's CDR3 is CATSDGPSSGANVLTF. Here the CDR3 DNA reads TGTGCCACCAGTGACGGCCCTTCCTCTGGGGCCAACGTCCTGACTTTC.

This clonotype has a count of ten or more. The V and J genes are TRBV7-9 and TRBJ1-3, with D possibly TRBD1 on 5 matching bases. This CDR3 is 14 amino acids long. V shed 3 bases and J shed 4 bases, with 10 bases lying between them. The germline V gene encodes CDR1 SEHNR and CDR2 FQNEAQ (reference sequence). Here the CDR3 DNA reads TGTGCCAGCAGCTTGAGGGGATCCGGAAACACCATATATTTT. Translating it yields CASSLRGSGNTIYF.

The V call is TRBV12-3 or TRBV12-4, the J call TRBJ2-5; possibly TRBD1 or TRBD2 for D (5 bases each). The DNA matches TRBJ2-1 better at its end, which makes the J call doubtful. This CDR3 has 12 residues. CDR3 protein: CASSVQGPEQFF. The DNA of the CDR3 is TGTGCCAGCAGTGTTCAGGGACCCGAGCAGTTCTTC.

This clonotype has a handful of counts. The CDR3 spells CASSWTALSADTQYF. CDR3 coding DNA: TGCGCCAGCAGCTGGACTGCTTTGTCCGCAGATACGCAGTATTTT. The chain recombines TRBV5-1 with TRBJ2-3; TRBD2 is a possible D gene (5 bases). The CDR3 spans 15 residues. From germline, CDR1 is SGHRS and CDR2 YFSETQ. The V gene lost 3 bases and the J gene lost 4 bases, with 15 bases spanning the gap.

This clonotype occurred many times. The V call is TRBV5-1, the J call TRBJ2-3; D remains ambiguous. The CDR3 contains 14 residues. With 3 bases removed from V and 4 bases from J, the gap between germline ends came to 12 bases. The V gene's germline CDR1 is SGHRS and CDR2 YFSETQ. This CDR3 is CASSSDRWSDTQYF. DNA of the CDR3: TGCGCCAGCAGCTCCGACCGATGGTCAGATACGCAGTATTTT.

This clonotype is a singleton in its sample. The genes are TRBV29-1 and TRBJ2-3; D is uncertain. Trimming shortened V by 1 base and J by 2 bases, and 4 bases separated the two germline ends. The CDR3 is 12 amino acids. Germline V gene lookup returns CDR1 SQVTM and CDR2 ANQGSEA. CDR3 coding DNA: TGCAGCGTTGAAGGACTCACAGATACGCAGTATTTT. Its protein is CSVEGLTDTQYF.

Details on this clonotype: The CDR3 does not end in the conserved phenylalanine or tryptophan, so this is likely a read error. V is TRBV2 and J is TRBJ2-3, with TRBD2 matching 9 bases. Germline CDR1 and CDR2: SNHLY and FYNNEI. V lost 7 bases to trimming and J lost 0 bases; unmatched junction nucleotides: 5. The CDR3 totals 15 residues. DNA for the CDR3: TGTGCCAGCAATCAGCGGGGGGATAGCACAGATACGCAGTATCTT. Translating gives CASNQRGDSTDTQYL.

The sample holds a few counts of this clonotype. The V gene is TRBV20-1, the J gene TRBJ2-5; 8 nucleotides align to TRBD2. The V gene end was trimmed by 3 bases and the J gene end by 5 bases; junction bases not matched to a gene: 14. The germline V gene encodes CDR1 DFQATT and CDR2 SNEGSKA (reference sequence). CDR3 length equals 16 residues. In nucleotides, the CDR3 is TGCAGTGCTAGTGCGTTTACTAGCGGCCTTGGGGAGACCCAGTACTTC. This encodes CSASAFTSGLGETQYF.

CDR3 amino acids: CASSLEGLGNTIYF. Written as DNA, the CDR3 is TGCGCCAGCAGCTTGGAGGGACTTGGAAACACCATATATTTT. This chain uses TRBV5-1 with TRBJ1-3; TRBD1 might be the D (5 bases). This CDR3 is 14 amino acids long. Germline assignment: CDR1 SGHRS and CDR2 YFSETQ. V dropped 0 bases and J dropped 3 bases, with 7 bases sitting between them.

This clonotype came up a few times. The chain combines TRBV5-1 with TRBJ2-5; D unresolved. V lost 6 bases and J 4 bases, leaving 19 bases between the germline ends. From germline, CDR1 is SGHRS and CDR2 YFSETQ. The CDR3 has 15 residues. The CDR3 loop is CASTPIPGLRETQYF. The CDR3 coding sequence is TGCGCCAGCACCCCAATCCCCGGGCTAAGAGAGACCCAGTACTTC.

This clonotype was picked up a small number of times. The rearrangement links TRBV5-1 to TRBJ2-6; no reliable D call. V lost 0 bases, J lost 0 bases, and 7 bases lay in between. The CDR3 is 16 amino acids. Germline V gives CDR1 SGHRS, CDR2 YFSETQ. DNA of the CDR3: TGCGCCAGCAGCTTGGCTCAGAGCTCTGGGGCCAACGTCCTGACTTTC. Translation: CASSLAQSSGANVLTF. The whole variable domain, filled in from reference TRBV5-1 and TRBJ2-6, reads KAGVTQTPRYLIKTRGQQVTLSCSPISGHRSVSWYQQTPGQGLQFLFEYFSETQRNKGNFPGRFSGRQFSNSRSEMNVSTLELGDSALYLCASSLAQSSGANVLTFGAGSRLTVL.

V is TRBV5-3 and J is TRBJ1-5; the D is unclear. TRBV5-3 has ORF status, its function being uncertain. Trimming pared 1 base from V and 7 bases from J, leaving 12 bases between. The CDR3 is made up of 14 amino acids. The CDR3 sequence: CARSLRARGQPQHF. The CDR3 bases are TGTGCCAGAAGCTTGAGGGCTCGAGGGCAGCCCCAGCATTTT.

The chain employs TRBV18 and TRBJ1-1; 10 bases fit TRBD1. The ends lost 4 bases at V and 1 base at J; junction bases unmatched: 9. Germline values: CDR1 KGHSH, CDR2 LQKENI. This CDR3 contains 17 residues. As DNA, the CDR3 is TGTGCCAGCTCACATCGACAGGGGGCAGAAAAGAACACTGAAGCTTTCTTT. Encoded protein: CASSHRQGAEKNTEAFF.

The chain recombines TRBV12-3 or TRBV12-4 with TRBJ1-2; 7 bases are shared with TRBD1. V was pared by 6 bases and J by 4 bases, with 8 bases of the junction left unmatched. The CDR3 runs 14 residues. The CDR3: CASSPSGDSYGYTF. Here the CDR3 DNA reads TGTGCCAGCAGCCCGAGCGGGGACAGCTATGGCTACACCTTC.

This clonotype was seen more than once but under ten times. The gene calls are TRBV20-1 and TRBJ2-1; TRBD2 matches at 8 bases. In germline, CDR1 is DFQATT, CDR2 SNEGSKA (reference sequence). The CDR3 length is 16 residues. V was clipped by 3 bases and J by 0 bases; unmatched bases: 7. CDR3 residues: CSARPVLAGSYNEQFF. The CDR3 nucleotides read TGCAGTGCTAGGCCCGTCCTAGCGGGCTCCTACAATGAGCAGTTCTTC.

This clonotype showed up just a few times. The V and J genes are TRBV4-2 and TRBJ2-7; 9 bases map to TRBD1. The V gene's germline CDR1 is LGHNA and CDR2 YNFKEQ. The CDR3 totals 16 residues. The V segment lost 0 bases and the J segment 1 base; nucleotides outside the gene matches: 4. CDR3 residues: CASSQEGQGISYEQYF. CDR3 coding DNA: TGTGCCAGCAGCCAAGAGGGACAGGGAATTTCCTACGAGCAGTACTTC.